The 23 T cell receptor beta chains reported below all come from one sample, sequenced in a study of blood T cell repertoires in COVID-19. TCRdb's copy holds only in-frame clones and misses some; the assay was immunoSEQ multiplex PCR. Counted here are about 54,000 clones, roughly 84% occurring once; the ten biggest clones make up roughly 3%. Sequencing was performed on peripheral blood. The receptors shown here come from a man over 45 with acute or convalescent COVID-19.

The chain uses TRBV7-2 and TRBJ2-1; maybe TRBD1 (6 bases). Germline V gene lookup returns CDR1 SGHTA and CDR2 FQGNSA. Trimming pared 5 bases from V and 6 bases from J, leaving 17 bases between. The CDR3 totals 15 residues. The CDR3 protein is CASSTRTGTPNEQFF. The CDR3, as DNA: TGTGCCAGCAGCACGAGAACCGGGACACCCAATGAGCAGTTCTTC.

This clone appeared a few times. The chain employs TRBV25-1 and TRBJ1-2, with TRBD1 matching 9 bases. With V trimmed by 7 bases and J by 4 bases, 10 bases remained unmatched. The CDR3 extends over 15 amino acids. Germline V gene data show CDR1 as MGHDK and CDR2 as SYGVNS. The CDR3 nucleotides are TGTGCCAGCACCGGGACAGGGAGGCTCTTCTATGGCTACACCTTC. Its translation is CASTGTGRLFYGYTF.

The chain carries TRBV5-1 and TRBJ1-5; no definite D call. With 4 bases removed from V and 6 bases from J, the gap between germline ends came to 20 bases. CDR1 SGHRS and CDR2 YFSETQ come from the germline V gene. The CDR3 contains 16 residues. The CDR3 DNA follows: TGCGCCAGCAGCCCTACGTTTCTCAACGGAGGTCAGCCCCAGCATTTT. Protein product: CASSPTFLNGGQPQHF.

This sequence joins TRBV19 and TRBJ1-2; 8 bases agree with TRBD1. Per the germline V gene, CDR1 is LNHDA and CDR2 is SQIVND (reference sequence). Unmatched junction bases numbered 9, after V lost 0 bases and J lost 6 bases. CDR3 length: 16 residues. The CDR3 is CASSIDLDRVLNGYTF. CDR3 DNA sequence: TGTGCCAGTAGTATAGATCTGGACAGGGTTTTGAATGGCTACACCTTC.

J is TRBJ2-1 and V is TRBV5-6; 9 bases match TRBD2. This CDR3 contains 15 residues. V trimming: 1 base; J trimming: 5 bases; junction bases outside the gene matches: 4. Germline assignment: CDR1 SGHDT and CDR2 YYEEEE. In nucleotides, the CDR3 is TGTGCCAGCAGCTTGCCACTAGCGGGTCACAATGAGCAGTTCTTC. Translation gives CASSLPLAGHNEQFF.

The gene calls are TRBV10-3 and TRBJ1-5; 7 bases align to TRBD1. Germline CDR1 reads ENHRY; CDR2 reads SYGVKD. The CDR3 covers 15 residues. The J segment lost 5 bases and the V segment lost 3 bases, leaving 7 bases of the junction unmatched. CDR3 bases: TGTGCCATCAGTGACCCTATCCAGGGGGATCAGCCCCAGCATTTT. Protein sequence: CAISDPIQGDQPQHF.

The chain joins TRBV4-1 to TRBJ2-1, with D unresolved. V gave up 3 bases and J gave up 4 bases, with 7 bases separating them. This CDR3 spans 13 amino acids. Per germline, CDR1 MGHRA and CDR2 YSYEKL. As DNA, the CDR3 is TGCGCCAGCAGCCAGGGCTGGTACAATGAGCAGTTCTTC. Translation: CASSQGWYNEQFF.

This rearrangement joins TRBV2 to TRBJ1-2; 7 nucleotides match TRBD1. The V and J ends lost 4 bases and 4 bases, in that order; junction bases with no gene match: 3. Germline V CDR1 and CDR2: SNHLY, FYNNEI. The CDR3 loop spans 13 amino acids. The CDR3 coding sequence is TGTGCCAGCAGTGGGGCAGGGGGCTATGGCTACACCTTC. Its protein product is CASSGAGGYGYTF.

The chain recombines TRBV7-9 with TRBJ2-1, with D possibly matching TRBD2 (5 bases). The CDR3 sequence is 18 residues long. CDR1 is SEHNR, CDR2 FQNEAQ, per germline (reference sequence). V lost 5 bases, J lost 3 bases, and 23 bases lay in between. CDR3 bases: TGTGCCAGCAGCGAAGGGTTGTGGTTAAGACTACTCTACAATGAGCAGTTCTTC. It encodes CASSEGLWLRLLYNEQFF. The full variable domain, its missing parts supplied by reference TRBV7-9 and TRBJ2-1, is DTGVSQNPRHKITKRGQNVTFRCDPISEHNRLYWYRQTLGQGPEFLTYFQNEAQLEKSRLLSDRFSAERPKGSFSTLEIQRTEQGDSAMYLCASSEGLWLRLLYNEQFFGPGTRLTVL.

This rearrangement joins TRBV5-1 to TRBJ1-5; 7 bases agree with TRBD1. V was pared by 1 base and J by 3 bases, with 4 bases of the junction left unmatched. Germline V CDR1 and CDR2: SGHRS, YFSETQ. CDR3 size: 15 residues. CDR3 sequence: CASSLQGDANQPQHF. Written as DNA, the CDR3 is TGCGCCAGCAGCTTGCAGGGGGATGCCAATCAGCCCCAGCATTTT.

The chain is built from TRBV20-1 and TRBJ2-1, with a tentative D call TRBD2 (6 bases). V was cut by 2 bases and J by 13 bases, with 12 bases left in between. The CDR3 has 11 amino acids. The germline gives CDR1 DFQATT, CDR2 SNEGSKA (reference sequence). CDR3 in amino acids: CSARSTSLQFF. The DNA of the CDR3 is TGCAGTGCTAGATCCACTAGCTTACAGTTCTTC.

V gene TRBV3-1 (or the pseudogene TRBV3-2) combines with J gene TRBJ2-3; 11 bases fit TRBD2. From germline, CDR1 is LGHDT and CDR2 YNNKEL (reference sequence). V was clipped by 1 base and J by 5 bases; unmatched bases: 8. CDR3 size: 17 residues. Here the CDR3 DNA reads TGTGCCAGCAGCCAAGCAGGACTAGCGGGTGTTGGAGATACGCAGTATTTT. It translates to CASSQAGLAGVGDTQYF.

The chain joins TRBV30 to TRBJ1-2; TRBD1 matches 8 bases. Per germline, CDR1 GTSNPN and CDR2 SVGIG (reference sequence). The V and J ends lost 1 base and 2 bases, in that order; junction bases with no gene match: 0. The CDR3 loop spans 13 amino acids. The DNA of the CDR3 is TGTGCCTGGAGTGGGACAGGGAACTATGGCTACACCTTC. This encodes CAWSGTGNYGYTF.

Many counts were recorded for this clone. The chain recombines TRBV11-2 with TRBJ2-7; 7 bases fit TRBD1. CDR1 SGHAT and CDR2 FQNNGV come from the germline V gene. With V trimmed by 5 bases and J by 3 bases, 10 bases remained unmatched. The CDR3 has 15 residues. CDR3 sequence: CASSNSGTANYEQYF. The DNA of the CDR3 is TGTGCCAGCAGCAACTCAGGGACAGCGAACTACGAGCAGTACTTC.

The CDR3: CASSLGTGAGELFF. The CDR3 region has the DNA TGTGCCAGCAGTTTAGGGACAGGGGCCGGGGAGCTGTTTTTT. The rearrangement links TRBV27 to TRBJ2-2; 10 bases are a match to TRBD1. This CDR3 spans 14 amino acids. V was pared by 2 bases and J by 6 bases, with 0 bases of the junction left unmatched. Germline V gives CDR1 MNHEY, CDR2 SMNVEV (reference sequence).

This rearrangement joins TRBV7-3 to TRBJ2-1; 9 positions agree with TRBD1. CDR3 length: 15 amino acids. Germline V lookup: CDR1 SGHTA, CDR2 FQGTGA. With 0 bases clipped from V and 6 bases from J, the junction kept 3 bases outside the gene matches. The CDR3 region is CASSLTDRGGNEQFF. DNA of the CDR3: TGTGCCAGCAGCTTAACGGACAGGGGCGGCAATGAGCAGTTCTTC.

The chain has TRBV2 and TRBJ2-7, with 10 bases lining up with TRBD1. The CDR3 loop spans 15 amino acids. The germline V gene encodes CDR1 SNHLY and CDR2 FYNNEI. The J segment lost 5 bases and the V segment lost 6 bases, leaving 10 bases of the junction unmatched. CDR3 region: CASRGGTGESNEQYF. CDR3 sequence (DNA): TGTGCCAGCAGGGGGGGGACAGGGGAGTCGAACGAGCAGTACTTC.

V gene TRBV14 combines with J gene TRBJ2-3; 9 positions agree with TRBD2. The trim removed 1 base at V and 6 bases at J, leaving 5 bases unmatched. This CDR3 comprises 15 residues. CDR1 is SGHDN and CDR2 is FVKESK in the germline V gene. The CDR3 coding sequence is TGTGCCAGCAGCCAAGGACTAGCGGTAAGGGATACGCAGTATTTT. As protein: CASSQGLAVRDTQYF.

This clone was counted only a few times. This rearrangement joins TRBV7-9 to TRBJ2-2; D is unclear. Trimming removed 0 bases at V and 4 bases at J, with 9 bases between. Per germline, CDR1 SEHNR and CDR2 FQNEAQ (reference sequence). This CDR3 region has 15 residues. CDR3 nucleotides: TGTGCCAGCAGCTTAGCGGGCCAGGTCACCGGGGAGCTGTTTTTT. It specifies CASSLAGQVTGELFF.

This rearrangement joins TRBV10-1 to TRBJ2-7; the D is unclear. In germline, CDR1 is WNHNN, CDR2 SYGVQD (reference sequence). The V gene lost 4 bases and the J gene lost 5 bases, with 15 bases spanning the gap. The length of the CDR3 is 14 residues. The CDR3 nucleotides are TGCGCCAGCAGTGGGTCGAACTCCCCCCACGAGCAGTACTTC. Its protein product is CASSGSNSPHEQYF.

This clone was recorded a few times. V usage is TRBV5-5 and J usage is TRBJ1-2, with TRBD1 identical over 8 bases. The CDR3 length is 14 residues. Germline V gene sequence: CDR1 SGHKS, CDR2 YYEKEE (reference sequence). With V trimmed by 4 bases and J by 0 bases, 2 bases remained unmatched. Here the CDR3 reads CASSGGQANYGYTF. CDR3 nucleotides: TGTGCCAGCAGCGGGGGACAGGCTAACTATGGCTACACCTTC.

Concerning this clone: This sample also contains other DNA sequences that code for the same CDR3. V gene TRBV4-1 combines with J gene TRBJ2-7; no reliable D call. The germline gives CDR1 MGHRA, CDR2 YSYEKL. V lost 1 base to trimming and J lost 2 bases, with 12 bases between them. The CDR3 extends over 15 amino acids. DNA for the CDR3: TGCGCCAGCAGCCAAGGTGCCTCCTATCCCTACGAGCAGTACTTC. Its protein is CASSQGASYPYEQYF.

The chain carries TRBV2 and TRBJ2-3; D not certain. The germline V gene has CDR1 SNHLY and CDR2 FYNNEI. V was pared by 4 bases and J by 8 bases, with 13 bases between. This CDR3 is 13 amino acids long. CDR3 protein: CASSGSPDGTQYF. The CDR3 coding sequence is TGTGCCAGCAGTGGAAGCCCCGATGGTACGCAGTATTTT.